This T cell receptor beta chain was identified in a study of shared clonotypes between healthy human individuals. Study findings and constraints: The study found lower generation probabilities in non-shared clonotypes than in those shared by all four donors.

This CDR3 region has 11 residues. Germline lookup yields CDR1 KGHSH and CDR2 LQKENI. The junction had 3 bases not matched to a gene; V was cut back by 5 bases and J by 11 bases. In the sorted-subset replicate PCRs, around 0.2 ug DNA, around 32,000 T cell genomes, was used. The protocol was immunoSEQ multiplex PCR, while the TCRdb copy is restricted to in-frame clones and leaves out a portion. The table includes about 1.1 million clones, about 80% detected once. About this clone: Its target is not known.

In the CD4+ fraction, cells were divided into CD45RA+ naive and CD45RA-negative memory subsets. The TCR originated in a man younger than 35 in good health. Some clones in this sample may be carry-over from other donors' samples. The chain employs TRBV18 and TRBJ2-1; TRBD2 agrees at 7 bases. Sequencing was carried out using memory CD4+ T cells from PBMCs. Subset described: CD45RA-negative fraction. The CDR3 here is CASSDGTKQFF. Written as DNA, the CDR3 is TGTGCCAGCTCAGACGGGACTAAGCAGTTCTTC.